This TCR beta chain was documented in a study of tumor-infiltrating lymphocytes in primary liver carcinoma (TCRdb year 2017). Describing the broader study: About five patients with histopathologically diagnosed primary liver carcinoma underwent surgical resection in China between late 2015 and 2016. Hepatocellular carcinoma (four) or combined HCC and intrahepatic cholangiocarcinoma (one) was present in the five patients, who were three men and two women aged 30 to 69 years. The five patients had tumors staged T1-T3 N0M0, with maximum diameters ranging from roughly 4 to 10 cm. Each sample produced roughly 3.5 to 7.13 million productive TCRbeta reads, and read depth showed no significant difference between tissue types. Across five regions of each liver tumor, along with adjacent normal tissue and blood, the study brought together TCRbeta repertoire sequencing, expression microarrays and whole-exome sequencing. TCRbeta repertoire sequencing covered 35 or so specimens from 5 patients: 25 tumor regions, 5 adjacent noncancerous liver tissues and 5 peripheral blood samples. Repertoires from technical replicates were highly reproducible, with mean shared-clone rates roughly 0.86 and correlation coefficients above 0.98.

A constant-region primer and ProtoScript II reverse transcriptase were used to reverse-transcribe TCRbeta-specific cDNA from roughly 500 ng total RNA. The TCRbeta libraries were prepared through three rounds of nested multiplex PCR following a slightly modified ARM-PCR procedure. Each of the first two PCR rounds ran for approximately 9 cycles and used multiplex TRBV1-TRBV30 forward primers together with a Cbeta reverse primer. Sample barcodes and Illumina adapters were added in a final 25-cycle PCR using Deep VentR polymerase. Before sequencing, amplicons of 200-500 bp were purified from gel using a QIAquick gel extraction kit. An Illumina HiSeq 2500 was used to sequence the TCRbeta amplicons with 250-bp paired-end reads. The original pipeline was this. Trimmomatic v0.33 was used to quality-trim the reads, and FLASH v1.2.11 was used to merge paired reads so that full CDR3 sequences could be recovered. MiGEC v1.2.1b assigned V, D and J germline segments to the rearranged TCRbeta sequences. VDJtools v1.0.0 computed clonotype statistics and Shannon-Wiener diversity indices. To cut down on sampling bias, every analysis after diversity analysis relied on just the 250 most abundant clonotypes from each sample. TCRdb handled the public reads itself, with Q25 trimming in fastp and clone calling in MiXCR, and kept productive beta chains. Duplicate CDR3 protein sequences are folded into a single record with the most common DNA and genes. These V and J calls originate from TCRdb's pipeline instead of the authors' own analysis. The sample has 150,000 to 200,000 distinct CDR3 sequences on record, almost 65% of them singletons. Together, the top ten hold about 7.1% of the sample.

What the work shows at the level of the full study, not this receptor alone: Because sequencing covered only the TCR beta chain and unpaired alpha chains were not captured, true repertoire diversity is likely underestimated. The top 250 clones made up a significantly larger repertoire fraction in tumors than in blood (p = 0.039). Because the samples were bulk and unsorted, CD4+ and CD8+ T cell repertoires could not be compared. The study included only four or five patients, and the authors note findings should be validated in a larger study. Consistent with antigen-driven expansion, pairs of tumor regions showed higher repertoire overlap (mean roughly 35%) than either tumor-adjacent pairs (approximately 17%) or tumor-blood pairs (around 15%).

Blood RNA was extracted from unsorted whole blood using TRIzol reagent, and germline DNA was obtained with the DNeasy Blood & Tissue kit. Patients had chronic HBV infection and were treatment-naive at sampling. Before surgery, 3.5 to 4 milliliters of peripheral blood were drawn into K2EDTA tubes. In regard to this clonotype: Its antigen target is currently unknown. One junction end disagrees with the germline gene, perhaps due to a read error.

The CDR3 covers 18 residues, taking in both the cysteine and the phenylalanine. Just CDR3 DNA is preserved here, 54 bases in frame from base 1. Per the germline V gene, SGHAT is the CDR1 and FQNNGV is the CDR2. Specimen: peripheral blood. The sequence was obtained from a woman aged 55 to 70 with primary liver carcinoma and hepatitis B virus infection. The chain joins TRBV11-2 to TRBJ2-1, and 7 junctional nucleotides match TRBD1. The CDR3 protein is CASSSPRTGSTEDNEQVF. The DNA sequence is TGTGCCAGCAGCTCACCCCGGACAGGTTCTACGGAGGACAATGAGCAGGTCTTC.